Listed below are T cell receptor beta chains from one sample, sequenced in a study of neurological immune-mediated disorders. TCRdb re-called the 5' RACE reads through MiXCR, storing one row per CDR3 protein. This table has over 65,000 distinct CDR3 sequences, around 2.6% appearing once. The material sequenced was PBMCs. The receptors stem from a woman between 25 and 40 years old with multiple sclerosis. Both conserved end residues are part of each CDR3. The order of the fields is D gene, clone size, J gene, V gene, CDR3 protein, CDR3 DNA. A D gene is named only where the DNA matches it firmly. Some rows have no size entry. The others give once, few or many, or a class for an expanded clone.

- | many | TRBJ1-1 | TRBV5-1 | CASSMGADTEAFF | TGCGCCAGCAGCATGGGGGCGGACACTGAAGCTTTCTTT
TRBD2 | many | TRBJ2-7 | TRBV5-4 | CASSLEGTRGGEQYF | TGTGCCAGCAGCTTGGAAGGGACTAGGGGCGGCGAGCAGTACTTC
TRBD1 | many | TRBJ1-1 | TRBV5-1 | CASSEQGAVSTEAFF | TGCGCCAGCAGCGAACAGGGGGCTGTGAGCACTGAAGCTTTCTTT
TRBD1 | - | TRBJ1-1 | TRBV15 | CATSRENRGHGTEAFF | TGTGCCACCAGCAGAGAAAACAGGGGTCACGGCACTGAAGCTTTCTTT
- | many | TRBJ1-2 | TRBV7-2 | CASSLAGATLRGYTF | TGTGCCAGCAGCTTAGCGGGCGCCACCCTCCGCGGCTACACCTTC
TRBD1 | many | TRBJ1-1 | TRBV5-1 | CASSSTGVYAEAFF | TGCGCCAGCAGCTCGACAGGGGTATACGCTGAAGCTTTCTTT
- | many | TRBJ2-1 | TRBV7-2 | CASTLRASETYNEQFF | TGTGCCAGCACTCTAAGGGCTAGCGAGACCTACAATGAGCAGTTCTTC
TRBD2 | many | TRBJ2-7 | TRBV7-8 | CAILTGLAGGPGYEQYF | TGTGCCATCCTGACAGGGCTAGCGGGAGGGCCTGGCTACGAGCAGTACTTC
- | many | TRBJ1-5 | TRBV6-2/TRBV6-3 | CASRPPGNSNQPQHF | TGTGCCAGCAGACCGCCCGGGAATAGCAATCAGCCCCAGCATTTT
- | many | TRBJ2-6 | TRBV9 | CASSSGGGKPLSGANVLTF | TGTGCCAGCAGCTCCGGTGGGGGCAAGCCGCTCTCTGGGGCCAACGTCCTGACTTTC
TRBD2 | many | TRBJ2-7 | TRBV20-1 | CSARKLARGLYEQYF | TGCAGTGCTCGGAAACTAGCGAGAGGACTATACGAGCAGTACTTC
- | many | TRBJ1-3 | TRBV7-9 | CASSLGGIPGNTIYF | TGTGCCAGCAGCTTAGGAGGGATCCCTGGAAACACCATATATTTT
- | many | TRBJ2-7 | TRBV5-1 | CASSLVGMDEQYF | TGCGCCAGCAGCTTGGTTGGGATGGACGAGCAGTACTTC
- | many | TRBJ2-2 | TRBV10-3 | CAISGEGTGELFF | TGTGCCATCAGTGGCGAGGGCACCGGGGAGCTGTTTTTT
- | many | TRBJ1-1 | TRBV7-9 | CASSSLGNTEAFF | TGTGCCAGCAGCTCCCTAGGGAACACTGAAGCTTTCTTT